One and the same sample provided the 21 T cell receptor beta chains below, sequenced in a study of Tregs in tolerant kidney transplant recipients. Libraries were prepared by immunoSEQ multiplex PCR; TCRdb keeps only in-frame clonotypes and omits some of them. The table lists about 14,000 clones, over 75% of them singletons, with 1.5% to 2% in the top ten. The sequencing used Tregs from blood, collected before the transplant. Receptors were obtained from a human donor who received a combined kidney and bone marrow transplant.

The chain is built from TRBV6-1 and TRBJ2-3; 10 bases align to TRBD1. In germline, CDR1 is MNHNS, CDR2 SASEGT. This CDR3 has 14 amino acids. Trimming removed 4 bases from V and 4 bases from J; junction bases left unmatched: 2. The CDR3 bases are TGTGCCAGCAGTGGCGGACAGGGGGCAGATACGCAGTATTTT. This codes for CASSGGQGADTQYF.

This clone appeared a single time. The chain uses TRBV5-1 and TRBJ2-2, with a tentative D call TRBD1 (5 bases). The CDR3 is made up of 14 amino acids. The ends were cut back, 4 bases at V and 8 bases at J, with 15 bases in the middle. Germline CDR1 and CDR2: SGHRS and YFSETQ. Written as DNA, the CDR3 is TGCGCCAGCAGCCCCAATGGGGCATCGGGGGAGCTGTTTTTT. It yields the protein CASSPNGASGELFF.

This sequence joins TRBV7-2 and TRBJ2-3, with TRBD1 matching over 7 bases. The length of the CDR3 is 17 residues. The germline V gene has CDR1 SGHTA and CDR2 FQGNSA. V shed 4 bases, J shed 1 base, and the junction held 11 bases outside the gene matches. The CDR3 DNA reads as TGTGCCAGCAGCTCTAGGACAGGCGTGGGGCGCACAGATACGCAGTATTTT. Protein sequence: CASSSRTGVGRTDTQYF.

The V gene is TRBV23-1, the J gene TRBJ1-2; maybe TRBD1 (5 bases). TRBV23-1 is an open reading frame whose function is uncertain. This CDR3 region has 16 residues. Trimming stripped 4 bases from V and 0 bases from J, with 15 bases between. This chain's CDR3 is CASSLPPGIANYGYTF. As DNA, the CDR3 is TGCGCCAGCAGTCTGCCCCCAGGGATCGCTAACTATGGCTACACCTTC.

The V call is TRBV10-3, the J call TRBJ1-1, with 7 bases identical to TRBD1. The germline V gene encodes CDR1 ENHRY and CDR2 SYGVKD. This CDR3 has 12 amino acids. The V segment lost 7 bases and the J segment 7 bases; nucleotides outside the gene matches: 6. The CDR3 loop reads CAIKGWDSEAFF. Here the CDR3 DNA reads TGTGCCATCAAGGGGTGGGACAGTGAAGCTTTCTTT.

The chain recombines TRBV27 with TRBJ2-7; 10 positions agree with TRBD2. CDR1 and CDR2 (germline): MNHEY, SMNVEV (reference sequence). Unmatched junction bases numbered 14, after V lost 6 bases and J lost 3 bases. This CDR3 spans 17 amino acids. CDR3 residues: CASRLWASGSRGYEQYF. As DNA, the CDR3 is TGTGCCAGCAGGCTGTGGGCTAGCGGGAGTAGGGGCTACGAGCAGTACTTC.

The DNA of the CDR3 is TGTGCCAGCAGTGAATTCCTAGCGGGGGGGAGTACGCAGTATTTT. It translates to CASSEFLAGGSTQYF. The chain combines TRBV25-1 with TRBJ2-3, with TRBD2 matching over 12 bases. Trimming at V came to 1 base and at J to 8 bases, leaving 4 bases not matched to a gene. The CDR3 spans 15 residues. Germline lookup yields CDR1 MGHDK and CDR2 SYGVNS.

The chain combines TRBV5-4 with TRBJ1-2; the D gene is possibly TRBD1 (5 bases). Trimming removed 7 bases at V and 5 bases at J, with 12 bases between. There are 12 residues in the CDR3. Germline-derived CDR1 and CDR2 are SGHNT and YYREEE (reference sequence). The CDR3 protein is CASGHSQYGYTF. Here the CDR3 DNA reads TGTGCCAGCGGACACTCCCAGTATGGCTACACCTTC.

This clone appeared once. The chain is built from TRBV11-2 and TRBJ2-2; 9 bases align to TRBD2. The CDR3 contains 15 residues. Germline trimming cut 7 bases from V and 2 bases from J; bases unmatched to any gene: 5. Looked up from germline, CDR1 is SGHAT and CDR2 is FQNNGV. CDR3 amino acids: CASTFSGGNTGELFF. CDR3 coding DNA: TGTGCCAGCACCTTTAGCGGGGGAAACACCGGGGAGCTGTTTTTT. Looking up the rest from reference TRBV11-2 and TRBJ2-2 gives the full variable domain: EAGVAQSPRYKIIEKRQSVAFWCNPISGHATLYWYQQILGQGPKLLIQFQNNGVVDDSQLPKDRFSAERLKGVDSTLKIQPAKLEDSAVYLCASTFSGGNTGELFFGEGSRLTVL.

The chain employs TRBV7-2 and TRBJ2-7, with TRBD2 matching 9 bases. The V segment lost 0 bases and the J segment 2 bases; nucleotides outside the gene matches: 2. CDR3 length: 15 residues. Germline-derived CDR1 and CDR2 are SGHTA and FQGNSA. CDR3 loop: CASSLAAGGPYEQYF. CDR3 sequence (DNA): TGTGCCAGCAGCTTAGCGGCGGGAGGGCCCTACGAGCAGTACTTC.

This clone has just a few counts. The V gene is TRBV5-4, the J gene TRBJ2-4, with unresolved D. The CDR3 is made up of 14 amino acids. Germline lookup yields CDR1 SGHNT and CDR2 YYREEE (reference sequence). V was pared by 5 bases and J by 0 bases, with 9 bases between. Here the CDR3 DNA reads TGTGCCAGCAGAGAAGAACTAGCCAAAAACATTCAGTACTTC. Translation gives CASREELAKNIQYF.

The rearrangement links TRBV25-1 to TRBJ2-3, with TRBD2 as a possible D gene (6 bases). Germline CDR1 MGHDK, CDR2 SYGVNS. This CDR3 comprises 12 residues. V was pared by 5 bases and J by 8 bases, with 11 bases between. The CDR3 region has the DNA TGTGCCAGCAGTCCCCGGAGGGGTACGCAGTATTTT. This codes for CASSPRRGTQYF.

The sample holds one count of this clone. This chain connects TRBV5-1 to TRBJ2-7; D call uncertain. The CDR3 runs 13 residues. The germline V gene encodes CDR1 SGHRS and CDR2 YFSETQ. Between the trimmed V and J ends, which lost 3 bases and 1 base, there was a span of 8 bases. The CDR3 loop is CASSSAESYEQYF. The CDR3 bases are TGCGCCAGCAGCTCGGCGGAGTCCTACGAGCAGTACTTC.

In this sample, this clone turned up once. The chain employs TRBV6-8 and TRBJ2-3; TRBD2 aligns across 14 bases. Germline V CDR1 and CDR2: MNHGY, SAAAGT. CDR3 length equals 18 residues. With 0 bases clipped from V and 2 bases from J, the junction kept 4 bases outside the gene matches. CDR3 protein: CASSYSGLAGDNTDTQYF. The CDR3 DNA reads TGTGCCAGCAGTTACTCGGGACTAGCGGGGGATAACACAGATACGCAGTATTTT.

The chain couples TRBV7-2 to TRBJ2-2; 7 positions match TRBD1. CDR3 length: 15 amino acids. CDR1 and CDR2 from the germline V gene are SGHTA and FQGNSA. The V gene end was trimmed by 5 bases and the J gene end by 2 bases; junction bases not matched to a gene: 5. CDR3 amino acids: CASSPRGSNTGELFF. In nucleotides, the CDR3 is TGTGCCAGCAGCCCCAGGGGGTCCAACACCGGGGAGCTGTTTTTT.

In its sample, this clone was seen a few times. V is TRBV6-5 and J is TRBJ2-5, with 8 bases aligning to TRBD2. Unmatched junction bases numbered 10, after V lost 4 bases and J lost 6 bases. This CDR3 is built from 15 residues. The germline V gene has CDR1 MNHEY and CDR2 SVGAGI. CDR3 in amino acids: CASSSNGGGRKTQYF. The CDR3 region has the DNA TGTGCCAGCAGTTCCAACGGGGGGGGGAGGAAGACCCAGTACTTC.

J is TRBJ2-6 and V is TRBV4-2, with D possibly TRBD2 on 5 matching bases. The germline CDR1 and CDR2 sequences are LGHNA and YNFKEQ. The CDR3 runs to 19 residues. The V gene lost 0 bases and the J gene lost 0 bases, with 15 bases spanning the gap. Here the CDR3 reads CASSQDERRADSGANVLTF. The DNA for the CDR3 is TGTGCCAGCAGCCAAGATGAAAGGCGGGCAGACTCTGGGGCCAACGTCCTGACTTTC.

The CDR3 nucleotides read TGTGCCAGCTCGCTAGAGGCAGGGAGGAATTCACCCCTCCACTTT. The encoded protein is CASSLEAGRNSPLHF. The chain couples TRBV9 to TRBJ1-6; TRBD1 is a possible D gene (5 bases). The CDR3 extends over 15 amino acids. The ends were cut back, 7 bases at V and 7 bases at J, with 18 bases in the middle. Germline values: CDR1 SGDLS, CDR2 YYNGEE.

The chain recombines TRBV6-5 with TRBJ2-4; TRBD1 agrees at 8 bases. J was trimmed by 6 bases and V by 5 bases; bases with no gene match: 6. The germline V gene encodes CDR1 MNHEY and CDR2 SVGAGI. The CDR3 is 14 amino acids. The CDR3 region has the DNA TGTGCCAGCAGTATCGGACAGGGAGGAAACATTCAGTACTTC. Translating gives CASSIGQGGNIQYF.

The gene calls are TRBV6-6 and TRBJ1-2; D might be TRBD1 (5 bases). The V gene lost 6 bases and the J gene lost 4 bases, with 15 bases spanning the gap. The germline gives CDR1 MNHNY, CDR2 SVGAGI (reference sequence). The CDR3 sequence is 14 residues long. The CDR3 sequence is CASRETQGPYGYTF. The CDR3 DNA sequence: TGTGCCAGCAGGGAGACCCAGGGTCCCTATGGCTACACCTTC.

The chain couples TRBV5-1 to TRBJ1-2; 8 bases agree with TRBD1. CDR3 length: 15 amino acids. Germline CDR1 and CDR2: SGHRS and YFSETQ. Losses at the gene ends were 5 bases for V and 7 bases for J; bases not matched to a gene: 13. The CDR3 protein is CASSSGTGTLIGYTF. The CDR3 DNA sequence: TGCGCCAGCAGTTCCGGGACAGGTACCTTAATTGGCTACACCTTC.